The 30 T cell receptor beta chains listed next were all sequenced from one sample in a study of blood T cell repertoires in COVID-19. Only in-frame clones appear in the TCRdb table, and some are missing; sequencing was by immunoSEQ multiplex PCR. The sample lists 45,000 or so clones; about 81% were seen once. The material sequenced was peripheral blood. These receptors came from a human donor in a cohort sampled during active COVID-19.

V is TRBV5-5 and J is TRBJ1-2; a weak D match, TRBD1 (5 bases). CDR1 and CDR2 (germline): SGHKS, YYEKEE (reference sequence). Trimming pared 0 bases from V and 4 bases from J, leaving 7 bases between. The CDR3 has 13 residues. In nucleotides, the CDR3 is TGTGCCAGCAGCTTGGATAGGGGCTATGGCTACACCTTC. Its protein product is CASSLDRGYGYTF.

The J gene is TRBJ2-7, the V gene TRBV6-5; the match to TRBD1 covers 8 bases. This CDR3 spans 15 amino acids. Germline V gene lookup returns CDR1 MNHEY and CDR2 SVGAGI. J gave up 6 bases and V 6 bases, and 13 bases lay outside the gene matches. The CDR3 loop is CASRAGTGSACEQYV. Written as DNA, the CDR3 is TGTGCCAGCAGGGCCGGGACAGGTTCTGCTTGCGAGCAGTACGTC.

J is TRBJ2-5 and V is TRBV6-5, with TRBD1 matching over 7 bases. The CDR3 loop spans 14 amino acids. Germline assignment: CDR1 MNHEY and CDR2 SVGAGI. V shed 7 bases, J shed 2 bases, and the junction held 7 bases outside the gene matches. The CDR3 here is CASNRDRVQETQYF. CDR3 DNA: TGTGCCAGCAACCGGGACAGAGTTCAAGAGACCCAGTACTTC.

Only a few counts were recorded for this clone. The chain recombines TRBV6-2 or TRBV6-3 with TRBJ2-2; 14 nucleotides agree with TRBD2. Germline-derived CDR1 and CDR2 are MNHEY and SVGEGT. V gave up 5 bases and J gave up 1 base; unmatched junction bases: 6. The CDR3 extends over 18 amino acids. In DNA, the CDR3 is TGTGCCAGCAGTCGCATTGGACTAGCGGGGGGGAACACCGGGGAGCTGTTTTTT. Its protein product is CASSRIGLAGGNTGELFF.

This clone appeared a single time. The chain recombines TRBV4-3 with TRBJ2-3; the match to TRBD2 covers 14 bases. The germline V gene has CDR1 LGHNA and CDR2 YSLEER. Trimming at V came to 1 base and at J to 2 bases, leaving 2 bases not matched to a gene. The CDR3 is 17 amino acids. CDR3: CASSQGLAGGDTDTQYF. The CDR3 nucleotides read TGCGCCAGCAGCCAAGGACTAGCGGGGGGGGACACAGATACGCAGTATTTT.

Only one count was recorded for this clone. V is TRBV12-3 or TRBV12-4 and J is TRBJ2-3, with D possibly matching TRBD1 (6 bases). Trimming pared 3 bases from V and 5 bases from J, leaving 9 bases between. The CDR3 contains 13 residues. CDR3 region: CASSLGARDTQYF. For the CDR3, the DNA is TGTGCCAGCAGTTTGGGGGCACGAGATACGCAGTATTTT.

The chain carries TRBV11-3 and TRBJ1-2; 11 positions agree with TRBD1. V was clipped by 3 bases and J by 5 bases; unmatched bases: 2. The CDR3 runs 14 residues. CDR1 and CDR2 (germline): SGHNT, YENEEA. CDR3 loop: CASSFRDRGYGYTF. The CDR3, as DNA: TGTGCCAGCAGCTTCCGGGACAGGGGGTATGGCTACACCTTC.

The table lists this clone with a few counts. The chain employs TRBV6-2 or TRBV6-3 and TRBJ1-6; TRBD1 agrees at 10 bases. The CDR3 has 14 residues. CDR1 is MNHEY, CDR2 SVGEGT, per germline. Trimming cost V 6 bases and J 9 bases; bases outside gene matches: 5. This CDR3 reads CASSGGQGGSPLHF. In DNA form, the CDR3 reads TGTGCCAGCAGCGGAGGACAGGGGGGTTCACCCCTCCACTTT.

CDR3 in DNA: TGCGCCAGCAGCCAAGATTCGGGGGGTACCTACGAGCAGTACTTC. It translates to CASSQDSGGTYEQYF. The rearrangement links TRBV4-3 to TRBJ2-7; 7 positions agree with TRBD2. The CDR3 covers 15 residues. The germline CDR1 and CDR2 sequences are LGHNA and YSLEER. V was clipped by 0 bases and J by 2 bases; unmatched bases: 4.

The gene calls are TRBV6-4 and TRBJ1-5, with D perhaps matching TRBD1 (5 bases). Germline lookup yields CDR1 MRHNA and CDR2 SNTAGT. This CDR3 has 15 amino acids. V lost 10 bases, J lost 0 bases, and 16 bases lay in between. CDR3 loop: CATLLGADSNQPQHF. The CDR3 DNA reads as TGTGCCACCCTTCTTGGGGCCGATAGCAATCAGCCCCAGCATTTT.

For the CDR3, the DNA is TGTGCCAGCAGCCAAGAAGGGAGCGGGGGGACAGATACGCAGTATTTT. This translates into CASSQEGSGGTDTQYF. This rearrangement joins TRBV4-2 to TRBJ2-3; 9 nucleotides agree with TRBD2. V lost 0 bases to trimming and J lost 3 bases; unmatched junction nucleotides: 4. CDR3 length: 16 residues. Germline assignment: CDR1 LGHNA and CDR2 YNFKEQ.

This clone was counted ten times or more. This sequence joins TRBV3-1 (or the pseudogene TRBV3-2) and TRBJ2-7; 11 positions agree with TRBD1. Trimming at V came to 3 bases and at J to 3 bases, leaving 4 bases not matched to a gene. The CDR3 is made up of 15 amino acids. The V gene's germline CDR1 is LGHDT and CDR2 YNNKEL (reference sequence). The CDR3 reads CASSHRTGGIYEQYF. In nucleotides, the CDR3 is TGTGCCAGCAGCCACCGGACAGGGGGCATCTACGAGCAGTACTTC.

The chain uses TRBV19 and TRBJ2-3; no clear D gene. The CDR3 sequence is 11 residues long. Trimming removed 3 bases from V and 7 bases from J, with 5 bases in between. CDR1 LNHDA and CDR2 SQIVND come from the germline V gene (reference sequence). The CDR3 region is CASSMFNTQYF. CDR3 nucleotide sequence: TGTGCCAGTAGTATGTTTAATACGCAGTATTTT.

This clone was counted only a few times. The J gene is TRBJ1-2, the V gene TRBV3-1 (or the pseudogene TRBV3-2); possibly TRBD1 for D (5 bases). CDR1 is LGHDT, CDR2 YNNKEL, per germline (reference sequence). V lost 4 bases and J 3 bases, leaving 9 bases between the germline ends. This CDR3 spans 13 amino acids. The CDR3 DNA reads TGTGCCAGCAGCCCACAGGAAGACTATGGCTACACCTTC. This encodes CASSPQEDYGYTF.

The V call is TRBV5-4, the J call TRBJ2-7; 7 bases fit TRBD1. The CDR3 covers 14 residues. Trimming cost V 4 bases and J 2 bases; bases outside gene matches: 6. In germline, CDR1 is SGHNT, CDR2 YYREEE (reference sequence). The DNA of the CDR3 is TGTGCCAGCAGCCCGGGGACAGAAACCTACGAGCAGTACGTC. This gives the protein CASSPGTETYEQYV.

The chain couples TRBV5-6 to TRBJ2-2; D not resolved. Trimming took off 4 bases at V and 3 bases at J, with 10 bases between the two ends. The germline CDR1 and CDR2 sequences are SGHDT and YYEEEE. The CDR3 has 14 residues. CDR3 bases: TGTGCCAGCAGCGTCCTTATAGACACCGGGGAGCTGTTTTTT. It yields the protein CASSVLIDTGELFF.

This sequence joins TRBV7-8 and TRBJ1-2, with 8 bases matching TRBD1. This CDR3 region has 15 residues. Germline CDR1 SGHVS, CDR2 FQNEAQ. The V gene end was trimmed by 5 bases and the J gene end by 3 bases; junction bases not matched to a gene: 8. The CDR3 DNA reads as TGTGCCAGCAGCCCGGGACAGGCAAACTACTATGGCTACACCTTC. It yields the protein CASSPGQANYYGYTF.

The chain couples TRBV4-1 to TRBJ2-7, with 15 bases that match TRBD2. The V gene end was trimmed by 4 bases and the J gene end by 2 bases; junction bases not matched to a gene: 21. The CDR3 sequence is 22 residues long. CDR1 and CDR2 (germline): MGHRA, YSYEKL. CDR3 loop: CASSPYAGTSGGSRITTYEQYF. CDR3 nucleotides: TGCGCCAGCAGCCCCTACGCCGGGACTAGCGGGGGGTCTCGCATAACGACCTACGAGCAGTACTTC.

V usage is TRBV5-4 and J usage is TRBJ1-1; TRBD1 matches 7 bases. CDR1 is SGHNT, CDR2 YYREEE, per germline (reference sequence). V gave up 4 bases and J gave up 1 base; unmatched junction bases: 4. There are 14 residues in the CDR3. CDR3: CASSPGQTNTEAFF. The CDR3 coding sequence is TGTGCCAGCAGCCCGGGACAGACGAACACTGAAGCTTTCTTT.

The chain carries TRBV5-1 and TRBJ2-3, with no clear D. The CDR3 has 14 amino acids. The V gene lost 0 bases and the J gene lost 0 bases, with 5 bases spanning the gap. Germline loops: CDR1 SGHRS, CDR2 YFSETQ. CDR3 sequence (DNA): TGCGCCAGCAGCTTGGCCGTCAGCACAGATACGCAGTATTTT. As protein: CASSLAVSTDTQYF.

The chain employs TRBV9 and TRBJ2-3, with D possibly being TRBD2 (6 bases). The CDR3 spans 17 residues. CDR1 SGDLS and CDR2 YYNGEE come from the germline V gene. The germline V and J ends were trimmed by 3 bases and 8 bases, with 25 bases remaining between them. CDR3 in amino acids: CASSEEGYQRMRGTQYF. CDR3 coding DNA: TGTGCCAGCAGCGAGGAGGGGTACCAGCGGATGAGAGGTACGCAGTATTTT.

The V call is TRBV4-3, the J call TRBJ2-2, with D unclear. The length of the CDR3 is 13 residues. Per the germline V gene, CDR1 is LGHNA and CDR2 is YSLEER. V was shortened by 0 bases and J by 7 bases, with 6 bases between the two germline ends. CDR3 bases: TGCGCCAGCAGCCAAGACTTTATCGGGGAGCTGTTTTTT. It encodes CASSQDFIGELFF.

In nucleotides, the CDR3 is TGTGCCAGCAGCCTAGAAGATCAAGAGACCCAGTACTTC. Its translation: CASSLEDQETQYF. The chain employs TRBV6-5 and TRBJ2-5; D ambiguous. Germline values: CDR1 MNHEY, CDR2 SVGAGI. The CDR3 covers 13 residues. Trimming shortened V by 6 bases and J by 2 bases, and 10 bases separated the two germline ends.

The CDR3 is CASSDREYEQYF. In DNA form, the CDR3 reads TGTGCCAGCAGCGACAGGGAGTACGAGCAGTACTTC. This sequence joins TRBV12-3 or TRBV12-4 and TRBJ2-7; TRBD1 matches 7 bases. This CDR3 is 12 amino acids long. The ends lost 6 bases at V and 4 bases at J; junction bases unmatched: 3.

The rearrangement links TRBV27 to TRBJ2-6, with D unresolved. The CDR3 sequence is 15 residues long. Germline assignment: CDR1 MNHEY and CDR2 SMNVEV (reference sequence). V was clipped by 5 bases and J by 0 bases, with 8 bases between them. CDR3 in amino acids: CASSLGYSGANVLTF. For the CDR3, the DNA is TGTGCCAGCAGTCTAGGATACTCTGGGGCCAACGTCCTGACTTTC.

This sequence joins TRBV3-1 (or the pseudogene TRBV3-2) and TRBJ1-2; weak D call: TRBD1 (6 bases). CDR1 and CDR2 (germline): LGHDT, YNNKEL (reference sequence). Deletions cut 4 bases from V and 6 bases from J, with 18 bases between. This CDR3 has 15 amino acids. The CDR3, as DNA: TGTGCCAGCAGCCCCAGACAGGCCCGGGGACATGGCTACACCTTC. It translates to CASSPRQARGHGYTF.

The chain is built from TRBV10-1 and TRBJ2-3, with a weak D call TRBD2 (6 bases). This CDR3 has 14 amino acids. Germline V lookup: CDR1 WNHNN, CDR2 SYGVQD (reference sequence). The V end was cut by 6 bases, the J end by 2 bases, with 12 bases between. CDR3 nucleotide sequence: TGCGCCAGCAGAGGGGACTGGGACACAGATACGCAGTATTTT. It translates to CASRGDWDTDTQYF.

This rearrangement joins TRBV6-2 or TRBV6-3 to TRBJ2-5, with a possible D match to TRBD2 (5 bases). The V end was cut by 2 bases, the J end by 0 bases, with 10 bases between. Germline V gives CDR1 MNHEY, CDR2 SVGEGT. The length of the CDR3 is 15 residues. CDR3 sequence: CASSYGESDQETQYF. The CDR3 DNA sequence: TGTGCCAGCAGTTACGGGGAGTCCGACCAAGAGACCCAGTACTTC.

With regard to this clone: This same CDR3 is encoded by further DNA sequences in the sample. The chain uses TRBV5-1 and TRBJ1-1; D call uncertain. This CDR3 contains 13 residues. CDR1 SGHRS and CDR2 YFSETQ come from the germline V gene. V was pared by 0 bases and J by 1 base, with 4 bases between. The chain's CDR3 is CASSLAGNTEAFF. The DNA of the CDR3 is TGCGCCAGCAGCTTGGCGGGGAACACTGAAGCTTTCTTT.

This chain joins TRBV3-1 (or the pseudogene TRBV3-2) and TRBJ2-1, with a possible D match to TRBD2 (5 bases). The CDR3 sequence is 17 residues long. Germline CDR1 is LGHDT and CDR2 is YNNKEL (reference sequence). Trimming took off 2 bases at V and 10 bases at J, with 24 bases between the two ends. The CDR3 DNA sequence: TGTGCCAGCAGCCAAAACCCTAGGAGCGGTCCACGGGGAGAGCAGTTCTTC. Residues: CASSQNPRSGPRGEQFF.